This T cell receptor (beta chain) was recorded in a study of cytomegalovirus exposure and HLA in healthy donors. Sequencing was performed with immunoSEQ multiplex PCR; in TCRdb, only in-frame clones are kept and a portion is missing. Seen here are around 240,000 clones, around 87% observed once, and the top ten hold 0.37%. Germline V gene sequence: CDR1 SEHNR, CDR2 FQNEAQ (reference sequence). There are 12 residues in the CDR3. V was cut by 2 bases and J by 5 bases, with 6 bases left in between. This clone turned up a few times. Its antigen is unidentified. Findings and caveats of the study: In vitro checks showed that a few CMV-associated chains really do target CMV antigens.

This receptor was identified in a woman aged 18-29 years in good health and CMV-seronegative. The material sequenced was PBMCs. V and J are TRBV7-9 and TRBJ1-1, with unresolved D. The CDR3 DNA reads TGTGCCAGCAGCTTATTCGGGACTGAAGCTTTCTTT. This codes for CASSLFGTEAFF.